Below are 31 T cell receptor beta chains sequenced from a single sample in a study of low-dose radiotherapy and immunotherapy resistance in tumors. Described time point: before trial treatment. Primers targeting TRAV and TRBV primed first-strand cDNA, covering alpha and beta chains. For amplifying TCRs, the PCR ran for approximately 21 cycles with Phusion, which was used together with a constant-region primer and the adapter on the V primers. TCRdb called the reads again in MiXCR, with one record for every CDR3 protein. This sample has about 60,000 distinct CDR3 sequences, with under 30% found just once. This material consisted of PBMCs, taken before treatment. The receptor source for this set is a male donor with prostate cancer.

Of note for this clonotype: This is likely an artifact of a read error, given a far larger clone one base away. This sequence joins TRBV27 and TRBJ2-5; maybe TRBD2 (5 bases). This CDR3 spans 15 amino acids. Per germline, CDR1 MNHEY and CDR2 SMNVEV (reference sequence). The CDR3 sequence: CATNKGFSPRENQYF. The CDR3 region has the DNA TGTGCCACCAATAAAGGGTTCTCCCCAAGGGAGAACCAGTACTTC.

This sequence joins TRBV6-2 or TRBV6-3 and TRBJ2-3, with TRBD1 as a possible D gene (5 bases). CDR1 MNHEY and CDR2 SVGEGT come from the germline V gene. This CDR3 is 14 amino acids long. Trimming shortened V by 5 bases and J by 10 bases, and 19 bases separated the two germline ends. The CDR3 DNA follows: TGTGCCAGCAGTGAAGTTCGGCAGGGTGGTTCGCAGTATTTT. Protein product: CASSEVRQGGSQYF.

This clonotype was seen just once. V gene TRBV24-1 combines with J gene TRBJ2-1; D is ambiguous. Trimming cost V 4 bases and J 3 bases, with 12 bases left between them. This CDR3 has 15 amino acids. CDR1 is KGHDR, CDR2 SFDVKD, per germline. The CDR3 is CATSEATLSYNEQFF. CDR3 nucleotides: TGTGCCACCAGTGAGGCTACCCTTAGCTACAATGAGCAGTTCTTC.

The genes are TRBV2 and TRBJ2-3; 10 bases align to TRBD2. The CDR3 extends over 14 amino acids. V shed 4 bases and J 5 bases; nucleotides not matched to a gene: 3. CDR1 and CDR2 (germline): SNHLY, FYNNEI. CDR3 protein: CASSASGRGDTQYF. In nucleotides, the CDR3 is TGTGCCAGCAGTGCTAGCGGGAGAGGAGATACGCAGTATTTT. The full variable domain, its missing parts supplied by reference TRBV2 and TRBJ2-3, is EPEVTQTPSHQVTQMGQEVILRCVPISNHLYFYWYRQILGQKVEFLVSFYNNEISEKSEIFDDQFSVERPDGSNFTLKIRSTKLEDSAMYFCASSASGRGDTQYFGPGTRLTVL.

This chain uses TRBV7-2 with TRBJ2-3; 9 bases map to TRBD2. The length of the CDR3 is 17 residues. CDR1 and CDR2 from the germline V gene are SGHTA and FQGNSA. V lost 5 bases to trimming and J lost 4 bases; unmatched junction nucleotides: 13. In DNA, the CDR3 is TGTGCCAGCAGCGCTCGACTAGCGGAGGATATTCCAGATACGCAGTATTTT. Translated: CASSARLAEDIPDTQYF. The full variable domain, with the rest looked up from reference TRBV7-2 and TRBJ2-3, is GAGVSQSPSNKVTEKGKDVELRCDPISGHTALYWYRQSLGQGLEFLIYFQGNSAPDKSGLPSDRFSAERTGGSVSTLTIQRTQQEDSAVYLCASSARLAEDIPDTQYFGPGTRLTVL.

This clonotype was recorded many times. This rearrangement joins TRBV6-2 or TRBV6-3 to TRBJ1-1; D is undetermined. V was shortened by 11 bases and J by 6 bases, with 16 bases between the two germline ends. The germline CDR1 and CDR2 sequences are MNHEY and SVGEGT. The length of the CDR3 is 12 residues. The CDR3 region is CAALGFTAEAFF. The CDR3 DNA reads TGTGCCGCATTGGGCTTCACAGCTGAAGCTTTCTTT.

Details on this clonotype: A far larger clone is a single base away, which makes a read error likely. V and J are TRBV6-4 and TRBJ2-3; no definite D call. The CDR3 contains 13 residues. Looked up from germline, CDR1 is MRHNA and CDR2 is SNTAGT. V was shortened by 10 bases and J by 3 bases, with 14 bases between the two germline ends. The CDR3 reads CAISYTWTDTQYF. Here the CDR3 DNA reads TGTGCCATCAGCTATACATGGACAGATACGCAGTATTTT.

This clonotype was found many times. The V and J genes are TRBV3-1 and TRBJ2-7; the D gene is possibly TRBD1 (6 bases). From germline, CDR1 is LGHDT and CDR2 YNNKEL (reference sequence). V gave up 1 base and J gave up 4 bases, with 11 bases separating them. This CDR3 is built from 14 residues. Written as DNA, the CDR3 is TGTGCCAGCAGCCAAGGTTGGGACATGTACGAGCAGTACTTC. Translation: CASSQGWDMYEQYF.

This clonotype was detected many times. The chain employs TRBV20-1 and TRBJ2-3; 8 bases are a match to TRBD1. The germline CDR1 and CDR2 sequences are DFQATT and SNEGSKA (reference sequence). The CDR3 is 14 residues long. V lost 5 bases to trimming and J lost 3 bases; unmatched junction nucleotides: 7. DNA of the CDR3: TGCAGTGCTTCAGGACAGGGAACAACAGATACGCAGTATTTT. Residues: CSASGQGTTDTQYF.

This clonotype was seen repeatedly, ten times or more. This chain links TRBV4-1 with TRBJ2-2; D might be TRBD1 (6 bases). Germline CDR1 reads MGHRA; CDR2 reads YSYEKL. The length of the CDR3 is 16 residues. The germline V and J ends were trimmed by 4 bases and 7 bases, with 19 bases remaining between them. CDR3 DNA sequence: TGCGCCAGCAGCCGAGGAGGACAGATAGGCATCGGGGAGCTGTTTTTT. Translation gives CASSRGGQIGIGELFF.

This clonotype has just one count. V usage is TRBV28 and J usage is TRBJ2-7; a weak D match, TRBD2 (6 bases). Trimming pared 4 bases from V and 3 bases from J, leaving 13 bases between. Germline-derived CDR1 and CDR2 are MDHEN and SYDVKM. The CDR3 is made up of 14 amino acids. CDR3 sequence reads: CASSSPGGVYEQYF. CDR3 in DNA: TGTGCCAGCAGTTCCCCGGGCGGGGTCTACGAGCAGTACTTC.

This clonotype occurred many times. The chain combines TRBV19 with TRBJ1-1, with TRBD1 as a possible D gene (5 bases). Per the germline V gene, CDR1 is LNHDA and CDR2 is SQIVND (reference sequence). V lost 5 bases, J lost 1 base, and 14 bases lay in between. The CDR3 loop spans 15 amino acids. The DNA for the CDR3 is TGTGCCAGTAGTGCATCGGGGCCTGCGAACACTGAAGCTTTCTTT. It yields the protein CASSASGPANTEAFF.

This clonotype was detected many times. The V call is TRBV5-1, the J call TRBJ2-1, with 8 bases fitting TRBD1. V lost 3 bases, J lost 4 bases, and 6 bases stayed unmatched. This CDR3 spans 15 amino acids. CDR1 is SGHRS, CDR2 YFSETQ, per germline. CDR3 nucleotide sequence: TGCGCCAGCAGCTGGGGGACAGGCGGTTACAATGAGCAGTTCTTC. Translated: CASSWGTGGYNEQFF.

This clonotype was seen many times. V is TRBV6-5 and J is TRBJ2-3; the D gene is possibly TRBD1 (5 bases). The CDR3 loop spans 13 amino acids. Trimming shortened V by 6 bases and J by 6 bases, and 13 bases separated the two germline ends. From germline, CDR1 is MNHEY and CDR2 SVGAGI. This chain's CDR3 is CASRTASEDTQYF. In DNA, the CDR3 is TGTGCCAGCAGGACAGCCAGCGAGGATACGCAGTATTTT.

This clonotype has ten or more counts. The V call is TRBV20-1, the J call TRBJ2-5, with D possibly TRBD2 on 7 matching bases. The CDR3 has 15 amino acids. Germline V gene lookup returns CDR1 DFQATT and CDR2 SNEGSKA (reference sequence). V lost 1 base and J lost 4, with 16 bases in between. In DNA, the CDR3 is TGCAGTGCTAGAGTTGGTGGGGGGGCCACAGAGACCCAGTACTTC. Its protein is CSARVGGGATETQYF.

The CDR3: CASSPGLAGGPLDTQYF. In DNA, the CDR3 is TGTGCCAGCAGCCCGGGGCTAGCGGGGGGGCCCTTAGATACGCAGTATTTT. The rearrangement joins TRBV7-2 to TRBJ2-3; 12 positions agree with TRBD2. This CDR3 region has 17 residues. Germline CDR1 is SGHTA and CDR2 is FQGNSA. The trim removed 5 bases at V and 5 bases at J, leaving 11 bases unmatched. Together with reference TRBV7-2 and TRBJ2-3, the CDR3 gives the full variable domain: GAGVSQSPSNKVTEKGKDVELRCDPISGHTALYWYRQSLGQGLEFLIYFQGNSAPDKSGLPSDRFSAERTGGSVSTLTIQRTQQEDSAVYLCASSPGLAGGPLDTQYFGPGTRLTVL.

This chain connects TRBV10-2 to TRBJ1-1, with D perhaps TRBD1 (6 bases). The CDR3 contains 15 residues. Germline V lookup: CDR1 WSHSY, CDR2 SAAADI. V was cut by 3 bases and J by 5 bases, with 16 bases left in between. The CDR3 sequence: CASSDRAGVQTEAFF. The CDR3 DNA reads as TGCGCCAGCAGTGATCGTGCAGGGGTTCAAACTGAAGCTTTCTTT.

This clonotype has ten or more counts. The gene calls are TRBV28 and TRBJ1-1; D may be TRBD1 (6 bases). The V end was cut by 2 bases, the J end by 4 bases, with 14 bases between. This CDR3 spans 15 amino acids. The germline V gene has CDR1 MDHEN and CDR2 SYDVKM. The DNA of the CDR3 is TGTGCCAGCAGTTTACCCCCAGGGGCGGGCACTGAAGCTTTCTTT. This codes for CASSLPPGAGTEAFF.

This clonotype was counted many times. This rearrangement joins TRBV5-5 to TRBJ2-1, with 10 bases that match TRBD2. The CDR3 has 15 amino acids. Trimming took 6 bases from V and 9 from J; bases not matched to a gene: 12. Germline CDR1 reads SGHKS; CDR2 reads YYEKEE (reference sequence). The CDR3 loop is CASTLEGLAGAEQFF. In DNA form, the CDR3 reads TGTGCCAGCACCCTTGAGGGTCTAGCGGGAGCTGAGCAGTTCTTC.

This clonotype has a count of ten or more. CDR3 sequence: CASSFGGRASRISYEQYF. The CDR3 coding sequence is TGCGCCAGCAGCTTCGGCGGAAGGGCAAGTAGGATCTCCTACGAGCAGTACTTC. The chain employs TRBV5-1 and TRBJ2-7; D is undetermined. Germline CDR1 and CDR2: SGHRS and YFSETQ. This CDR3 region has 18 residues. V lost 2 bases to trimming and J lost 0 bases, with 21 bases between them.

This clonotype was observed a few times. Given a far larger clone just one base away, this is likely a sequencing read error. Here the CDR3 reads CASGRPFTYEQFF. The DNA for the CDR3 is TGTGCCAGCGGTCGCCCCTTTACCTACGAGCAGTTCTTC. The chain uses TRBV2 and TRBJ2-1; D unresolved. The CDR3 loop spans 13 amino acids. Trimming left V 8 bases short and J 10 bases short, with 18 bases between. Germline assignment: CDR1 SNHLY and CDR2 FYNNEI.

This clonotype was recorded at least ten times. This chain connects TRBV7-2 to TRBJ2-1, with D perhaps TRBD1 or TRBD2 (6 bases each). Trimming left V 5 bases short and J 9 bases short, with 17 bases between. This CDR3 region has 14 residues. CDR1 is SGHTA and CDR2 is FQGNSA in the germline V gene. The DNA of the CDR3 is TGTGCCAGCAGCCGCGTCGAGGGGGGAGGTGAGCAGTTCTTC. Protein sequence: CASSRVEGGGEQFF. The whole variable domain, remainder taken from reference TRBV7-2 and TRBJ2-1, is GAGVSQSPSNKVTEKGKDVELRCDPISGHTALYWYRQSLGQGLEFLIYFQGNSAPDKSGLPSDRFSAERTGGSVSTLTIQRTQQEDSAVYLCASSRVEGGGEQFFGPGTRLTVL.

Ten or more counts support this clonotype. The V and J genes are TRBV20-1 and TRBJ1-2; TRBD1 agrees at 9 bases. CDR3 length equals 14 residues. The J segment lost 8 bases and the V segment lost 5 bases, leaving 12 bases of the junction unmatched. Germline assignment: CDR1 DFQATT and CDR2 SNEGSKA (reference sequence). CDR3: CSALTGTGFEGYTF. The CDR3 nucleotides are TGCAGTGCTTTGACCGGGACAGGGTTTGAGGGCTACACCTTC.

This clonotype appeared many times. The V gene is TRBV6-6, the J gene TRBJ1-3; D is unclear. V lost 0 bases, J lost 7 bases, and 4 bases lay in between. Germline V gene lookup returns CDR1 MNHNY and CDR2 SVGAGI (reference sequence). The CDR3 loop spans 12 amino acids. This CDR3 is CASSYSTNTIYF. The CDR3 DNA reads TGTGCCAGCAGTTACTCGACCAACACCATATATTTT.

There are a few counts of this clonotype. The chain uses TRBV29-1 and TRBJ2-1; TRBD1 matches at 7 bases. Germline CDR1 is SQVTM and CDR2 is ANQGSEA. V gave up 0 bases and J gave up 3 bases; unmatched junction bases: 11. CDR3 length: 17 amino acids. The CDR3 region has the DNA TGCAGCGTTGAAGACCCCAGGGACAGTGAATTCTACAATGAGCAGTTCTTC. The encoded protein is CSVEDPRDSEFYNEQFF.

The chain is built from TRBV3-1 and TRBJ2-6; D not resolved. The germline V gene has CDR1 LGHDT and CDR2 YNNKEL (reference sequence). V was shortened by 3 bases and J by 0 bases, with 3 bases between the two germline ends. The CDR3 contains 14 residues. The CDR3 nucleotides read TGTGCCAGCAGCCACTCCTCTGGGGCCAACGTCCTGACTTTC. Encoded protein: CASSHSSGANVLTF.

Many counts were recorded for this clonotype. The chain is built from TRBV7-2 and TRBJ1-4; D ambiguous. Germline CDR1 SGHTA, CDR2 FQGNSA. V lost 1 base, J lost 6 bases, and 12 bases lay in between. The CDR3 length is 15 residues. Here the CDR3 DNA reads TGTGCCAGCAGCTTAGTGGGGTCCAGCTATGAAAAACTGTTTTTT. Amino acid sequence: CASSLVGSSYEKLFF. The whole variable domain, remainder taken from reference TRBV7-2 and TRBJ1-4, is GAGVSQSPSNKVTEKGKDVELRCDPISGHTALYWYRQSLGQGLEFLIYFQGNSAPDKSGLPSDRFSAERTGGSVSTLTIQRTQQEDSAVYLCASSLVGSSYEKLFFGSGTQLSVL.

This clonotype came up many times. This chain links TRBV9 with TRBJ1-2, with D possibly being TRBD1 (6 bases). V was pared by 6 bases and J by 8 bases, with 17 bases between. This CDR3 spans 13 amino acids. Per the germline V gene, CDR1 is SGDLS and CDR2 is YYNGEE. The CDR3 region is CASTSPSGTGYTF. CDR3 DNA sequence: TGTGCCAGCACATCCCCGTCAGGGACAGGCTACACCTTC.

This clonotype came up many times. This chain uses TRBV20-1 with TRBJ2-2; possible D gene TRBD2, 5 bases. From germline, CDR1 is DFQATT and CDR2 SNEGSKA (reference sequence). The CDR3 loop spans 14 amino acids. The CDR3 sequence: CRARMAGNTGELFF. In DNA form, the CDR3 reads TGCAGGGCGCGGATGGCGGGGAACACCGGGGAGCTGTTTTTT.

This clonotype came up a few times. The chain has TRBV5-1 and TRBJ1-1, with a tentative D call TRBD1 (5 bases). In germline, CDR1 is SGHRS, CDR2 YFSETQ. CDR3 length equals 13 residues. Trimming cost V 2 bases and J 7 bases, with 12 bases left between them. The DNA of the CDR3 is TGCGCCAGCAGCTTTCGAAAAGGGGATGAAGCTTTCTTT. Amino acid sequence: CASSFRKGDEAFF.

The chain recombines TRBV19 with TRBJ2-5; a weak D match, TRBD2 (6 bases). Between the trimmed V and J ends, which lost 6 bases and 4 bases, there was a span of 18 bases. This CDR3 region has 15 residues. Per germline, CDR1 LNHDA and CDR2 SQIVND (reference sequence). The chain's CDR3 is CASSPGGRRGETQYF. CDR3 bases: TGTGCCAGTAGCCCCGGGGGAAGGCGGGGAGAGACCCAGTACTTC.